The rows below give T cell receptor beta chains drawn from one sample of a study of cytomegalovirus exposure and HLA in healthy donors. This table comes from immunoSEQ multiplex PCR, and its TCRdb copy is limited to in-frame clones, with some not included. Found here are some 190,000 clones, roughly 76% of them singletons; the top ten hold approximately 2%. What was sequenced was PBMCs. These receptors were taken from a young woman in good health and CMV-seropositive. Both conserved end residues are part of each CDR3. Each record gives: D gene, J gene, clone size, V gene, CDR3 DNA, CDR3 protein. A D gene is named only where the DNA matches it firmly. The listing skips clone size in some rows; elsewhere it reads once, few, many or a size class.

TRBD2 | TRBJ2-5 | NA | TRBV7-2 | TGTGCCAGCAACGCAGGTAGCGGGGGCCAAGAGACCCAGTACTTC | CASNAGSGGQETQYF
NA | TRBJ1-6 | NA | TRBV6-5 | TGTGCCAGCAGCCCGGGGTCCTATAATTCACCCCTCCACTTT | CASSPGSYNSPLHF
NA | TRBJ1-3 | NA | TRBV18 | TGTGCCAGCTCACCAGGGGCTAACTCTGGAAACACCATATATTTT | CASSPGANSGNTIYF
TRBD1 | TRBJ2-5 | NA | TRBV7-2 | TGTGCCAGCAGCTTAAACAGGGGGATAGAGACCCAGTACTTC | CASSLNRGIETQYF
NA | TRBJ2-7 | NA | TRBV30 | TGTGCCTGGAGCACCGGGACAAATAATCAGTACTTC | CAWSTGTNNQYF
NA | TRBJ2-1 | NA | TRBV30 | TGTGCCTGGAGGGGGCAGTATGAGCAGTTCTTC | CAWRGQYEQFF
NA | TRBJ1-1 | NA | TRBV2 | TGTGCCAGCAGTGGTCGCACTGAAGCTTTCTTT | CASSGRTEAFF
NA | TRBJ1-5 | NA | TRBV5-4 | TGTGCCAGCAGCTTGGGTCAGGGTCAGCCCCAGCATTTT | CASSLGQGQPQHF
NA | TRBJ1-2 | NA | TRBV6-6 | TGTGCCAGCAGCCTACCGGTCCACTTCTATGGCTACACCTTC | CASSLPVHFYGYTF
TRBD1 | TRBJ1-3 | once | TRBV18 | TGTGCCAGCTCCCCAACCCGGGACAGGGGGTTCGGAAACACCATATATTTT | CASSPTRDRGFGNTIYF
TRBD1 | TRBJ2-2 | NA | TRBV7-3 | TGTGCCAGCACGGAAGAGGCAATCAAACCGGGACAGGGGGCGGGGGAGCTGTTTTTT | CASTEEAIKPGQGAGELFF
TRBD1 | TRBJ1-2 | once | TRBV27 | TGTGCCAGCAGTTTGGCGGGACAGTATGGCTACACCTTC | CASSLAGQYGYTF
TRBD2 | TRBJ2-1 | few | TRBV5-5 | TGTGCCAGCAGCTTTGGAGCGGGGTCCTACAATGAGCAGTTCTTC | CASSFGAGSYNEQFF
TRBD1 | TRBJ2-1 | NA | TRBV29-1 | TGCAGCGTTCTAACAGGGGGGTACAATGAGCAGTTCTTC | CSVLTGGYNEQFF
NA | TRBJ2-2 | NA | TRBV27 | TGTGCCAGCAGTGCGCTGAGTTTTCCCGGGGAGCTGTTTTTT | CASSALSFPGELFF
NA | TRBJ2-7 | few | TRBV30 | TGTGCCTGGAGTGTAGGTGGGAGTTCTTCATACGAGCAGTACTTC | CAWSVGGSSSYEQYF
TRBD1 | TRBJ1-5 | NA | TRBV7-4 | TGTGCCAGTACTAGGACAGGGGGTCAGCCCCAGCATTTT | CASTRTGGQPQHF
NA | TRBJ1-1 | few | TRBV16 | TGTGCCAGCAGCCAATTCAGGAACACTGAAGCTTTCTTT | CASSQFRNTEAFF
NA | TRBJ2-2 | NA | TRBV6-5 | TGTGCCAGCAGGGGCTCCGGGGAGCTGTTTTTT | CASRGSGELFF
NA | TRBJ1-2 | NA | TRBV20-1 | TGCAGTGCTGCAGCGGCCCTTGGCTACACCTTC | CSAAAALGYTF
TRBD1 | TRBJ2-1 | NA | TRBV6-1 | TGTGCCAGCAAACGGGACAGGGACATCGATGAGCAGTTCTTC | CASKRDRDIDEQFF
TRBD1 | TRBJ2-2 | NA | TRBV9 | TGTGCCAACAGGGGGCTGAACACCGGGGAGCTGTTTTTT | CANRGLNTGELFF
TRBD1 | TRBJ2-7 | once | TRBV18 | TGTGCCAGCTCCTTCCGTTCGCCAAACTCCGGGACAGGGGTCTACGAGCAGTACTTC | CASSFRSPNSGTGVYEQYF
TRBD2 | TRBJ2-5 | NA | TRBV5-4 | TGTGCCAGCAGCTTCCGGCTAGCGGGACAAGAGACCCAGTACTTC | CASSFRLAGQETQYF
NA | TRBJ2-3 | NA | TRBV4-2 | TGTGCCAGCAGCCAACTAGCTGATAGCACAGATACGCAGTATTTT | CASSQLADSTDTQYF
NA | TRBJ2-7 | NA | TRBV7-8 | TGTGCCAGCAGCTTAGGGAGGGGCTACGAGCAGTACTTC | CASSLGRGYEQYF
TRBD1 | TRBJ2-7 | NA | TRBV11-2 | TGTGCCAGCAGCTATCGGACAGGGAGGAACGAGCAGTACTTC | CASSYRTGRNEQYF
NA | TRBJ2-5 | NA | TRBV18 | TGTGCCAGCTCACCAGGGGCAGCGAAGACCCAGTACTTC | CASSPGAAKTQYF
NA | TRBJ1-5 | NA | TRBV5-6 | TGTGCCAGCAGCTTTGGAGAGAATCAGCCCCAGCATTTT | CASSFGENQPQHF
TRBD2 | TRBJ2-5 | few | TRBV5-1 | TGCGCCAGCAGCGCCGGGACTAGCGGTGAAGAGACCCAGTACTTC | CASSAGTSGEETQYF
TRBD2 | TRBJ2-2 | few | TRBV7-2 | TGTGCCAGCAGCTCGCGGACTAGCCGCACCCACACCGGGGAGCTGTTTTTT | CASSSRTSRTHTGELFF
NA | TRBJ2-5 | NA | TRBV7-2 | TGTGCCAGCAGCGTCGACTGGAGCCAAGAGACCCAGTACTTC | CASSVDWSQETQYF
TRBD1 | TRBJ1-5 | NA | TRBV11-2 | TGTGCCAGCAGCTTAGGAGACAGGGGGCTGGGTCAGCCCCAGCATTTT | CASSLGDRGLGQPQHF
NA | TRBJ2-7 | NA | TRBV5-1 | TGCGCCAGCAGCTTCGGAGGGCACTCCTACGAGCAGTACTTC | CASSFGGHSYEQYF
NA | TRBJ2-1 | NA | TRBV7-3 | TGTGCCAGCAGCTTAATCCAACGGCAGGGAAGGCATGAGCAGTTCTTC | CASSLIQRQGRHEQFF
NA | TRBJ2-1 | NA | TRBV18 | TGTGCCAGCTCATCACTAGCAAATTACAATGAGCAGTTCTTC | CASSSLANYNEQFF
TRBD2 | TRBJ2-5 | NA | TRBV28 | TGTGCCAGCAGTTTGGCTCTAGCGGGGGGGCCAGGGGCCCAGTACTTC | CASSLALAGGPGAQYF
NA | TRBJ2-1 | NA | TRBV15 | TGTGCCACCAGCAGAGGACTGAACTCCTACAATGAGCAGTTCTTC | CATSRGLNSYNEQFF
NA | TRBJ1-1 | NA | TRBV19 | TGTGCCAGTAGTTCGGGACACCAAGGGAGCACTGAAGCTTTCTTT | CASSSGHQGSTEAFF
NA | TRBJ1-6 | NA | TRBV2 | TGTGCCAGCGGTCGGGGGAACGGTAATTCACCCCTCCACTTT | CASGRGNGNSPLHF
NA | TRBJ1-1 | few | TRBV12-5 | TGTGCTAGTGGCTCCGACAGGAACACTGAAGCTTTCTTT | CASGSDRNTEAFF
TRBD2 | TRBJ2-1 | NA | TRBV28 | TGTGCCAGCAGTCTACCCGGAGCGGGAGTTTTCAATGAGCAGTTCTTC | CASSLPGAGVFNEQFF
TRBD2 | TRBJ2-7 | NA | TRBV6-6 | TGTGCCAGCCGGGTCGGGGGGGACGAGCAGTACTTC | CASRVGGDEQYF
TRBD2 | TRBJ2-7 | few | TRBV5-1 | TGCGCCAGCAGCCTCGGGACTAGCGGGTCGAGCTCCTACGAGCAGTACTTC | CASSLGTSGSSSYEQYF
TRBD1 | TRBJ1-2 | NA | TRBV7-9 | TGTGCCAGCAGCTTGGGGGGACAGGGGGAAGGCTACACCTTC | CASSLGGQGEGYTF
TRBD1 | TRBJ1-4 | NA | TRBV5-6 | TGTGCCAGCAGCCCGACAGGGCGTGGGGAAAAACTGTTTTTT | CASSPTGRGEKLFF
TRBD1 | TRBJ1-1 | NA | TRBV7-9 | TGTGCCAGCAGCCGCCGGGACAGGGAAGCTTTCTTT | CASSRRDREAFF
NA | TRBJ1-1 | NA | TRBV5-1 | TGCGCCAGCTCATACCGGGGAACTGAAGCTTTCTTT | CASSYRGTEAFF
TRBD1 | TRBJ1-1 | NA | TRBV7-8 | TGTGCCAGCAGCTCTCGGACAGGGGACACTGAAGCTTTCTTT | CASSSRTGDTEAFF
TRBD2 | TRBJ2-7 | NA | TRBV19 | TGTGCCAGTAGTGCACTCACTAGCGGGGGTTCCTACGAGCAGTACTTC | CASSALTSGGSYEQYF